This T cell receptor (beta chain) was documented in a study of blood T cell repertoires in COVID-19. Germline V gene lookup returns CDR1 SEHNR and CDR2 FQNEAQ (reference sequence). The junction had 11 bases not matched to a gene; V was cut back by 4 bases and J by 6 bases. This CDR3 has 16 residues. Generated by immunoSEQ multiplex PCR, the TCRdb table keeps only in-frame clones and is missing some. The table has 150,000 to 170,000 clones, around 84% seen once; the top ten hold 7.3%. This clone was seen a few times. Sample: PBMCs or T cells enriched from blood (not recorded which). The genes are TRBV7-9 and TRBJ2-1, with 8 bases identical to TRBD2. The TCR sequence derives from a man aged 50-59 years who had recovered from COVID-19. As DNA, the CDR3 is TGTGCCAGCAGCTCCCGGTCAGCGGGGGTACCCAATGAGCAGTTCTTC. Translation: CASSSRSAGVPNEQFF. Drawing the rest from reference TRBV7-9 and TRBJ2-1, the complete variable domain is DTGVSQNPRHKITKRGQNVTFRCDPISEHNRLYWYRQTLGQGPEFLTYFQNEAQLEKSRLLSDRFSAERPKGSFSTLEIQRTEQGDSAMYLCASSSRSAGVPNEQFFGPGTRLTVL.